This T cell receptor beta chain was captured by sequencing in a study of CD8 T cells in Susac syndrome. The CDR3 has 13 amino acids. Germline V gene lookup returns CDR1 DFQATT and CDR2 SNEGSKA (reference sequence). Trimming took 6 bases from V and 3 from J, leaving 14 bases between them. Purification of the CD8+ and CD4+ T cells relied on negative isolation, and TEMRA cells underwent FACS enrichment. When the RNA was reverse transcribed, random hexamers were used with an input of roughly 0.5 to 1 ug. The immunoSEQ assay covered 54 Vbeta and 13 Jbeta segments for CDR3. TCRdb re-derived calls from the immunoSEQ multiplex PCR reads in MiXCR, one entry per CDR3 protein. The sample includes approximately 120,000 distinct CDR3 sequences, roughly 96% of them seen just once.

The receptor was derived from a human donor in good health. The V gene is TRBV20-1, the J gene TRBJ2-5; tentative D call: TRBD1 (5 bases). The sequencing sample was made of CD4+ T cells from PBMCs. The CDR3 loop is CSALDRVKETQYF. Here the CDR3 DNA reads TGCAGTGCCCTAGACAGAGTAAAAGAGACCCAGTACTTC.